This is a list of T cell receptor beta chains from one sample in a study of Ad26.COV2.S vaccination and SARS-CoV-2 variants. Profiled with immunoSEQ multiplex PCR; TCRdb holds only in-frame clones, not every one. The sample contains about 420,000 clones, 70% to 90% of which appear only once. The material was peripheral blood, obtained in a trial of Ad26.COV2.S vaccine versus placebo. Receptors were obtained from a person between 18 and 65 years old who received the Ad26.COV2.S COVID-19 vaccine or a placebo. Both conserved end residues are part of each CDR3. D genes are given only for firm matches. Size values are once, few and many counts, or a class for expanded clones, and some rows have none.

>-|TRBJ2-5|TRBV19|-
TGTGCCAGTGGGGCAGGGGAGACCCAGTACTTC
CASGAGETQYF
>-|TRBJ2-7|TRBV5-8|-
TGTGCCAGCAGCTTGGCCGGCAGGGTAATCTACGAGCAGTACTTC
CASSLAGRVIYEQYF
>-|TRBJ2-7|TRBV7-9|-
TGTGCCAGCAGCTTAGGGGACATCTCCTACGAGCAGTACTTC
CASSLGDISYEQYF
>-|TRBJ2-5|TRBV24-1|-
TGTGCCACCAGTGACCGCGGACGGGGGCAAGAGACCCAGTACTTC
CATSDRGRGQETQYF
>-|TRBJ1-1|TRBV6-2/TRBV6-3|-
TGTGCCAGCAGTTCGGGGGTCAACACTGAAGCTTTCTTT
CASSSGVNTEAFF
>-|TRBJ2-7|TRBV9|-
TGTGCCAGCAGCGATGCCTACGAGCAGTACTTC
CASSDAYEQYF
>TRBD2|TRBJ2-2|TRBV7-8|-
TGTGCCAGCAGCTCACGAGCGGGGGGGCAAACCGGGGAGCTGTTTTTT
CASSSRAGGQTGELFF
>-|TRBJ2-5|TRBV9|-
TGTGCCAGCAGCCTATATTCCCAAGCTCGGGAGACCCAGTACTTC
CASSLYSQARETQYF
>-|TRBJ1-2|TRBV2|-
TGTGCCAGCAGTGAAGCAGGGCGACTCTATGGCTACACCTTC
CASSEAGRLYGYTF
>TRBD1|TRBJ1-2|TRBV27|-
TGTGCCAGCAGTTTATTTAAAAGGGGGCCCTATGGCTACACCTTC
CASSLFKRGPYGYTF
>-|TRBJ1-3|TRBV2|-
TGTGCCAGCCGAGTGGGGGGAAACACCATATATTTT
CASRVGGNTIYF
>TRBD1|TRBJ2-1|TRBV10-3|-
TGTGCCATTCGGCTTGGACAGGGGCTATACAATGAGCAGTTCTTC
CAIRLGQGLYNEQFF
>-|TRBJ1-5|TRBV28|-
TGTGCCAGCAGTTTATCCGGAGCCTTGGAGCATTTT
CASSLSGALEHF
>TRBD2|TRBJ2-7|TRBV29-1|-
TGCAGCGTCCAAATAGCGGGGAACTCCTACGAGCAGTACTTC
CSVQIAGNSYEQYF
>-|TRBJ2-5|TRBV7-3|-
TGTGCCAGCAGCTTATACCCGGAGACCCAGTACTTC
CASSLYPETQYF
>-|TRBJ1-2|TRBV6-5|-
TGTGCCAGCAGTTACTCTCTCGGGAATAGAGGCTACACCTTC
CASSYSLGNRGYTF
>-|TRBJ2-5|TRBV5-1|once
TGCGCCAGCAGCCGAACAGGAGGCCAAGAGACCCAGTACTTC
CASSRTGGQETQYF
>TRBD1|TRBJ1-5|TRBV7-8|-
TGTGCCAGCAGCTTAGCACAGGGGAGGTCCGGTCAGCCCCAGCATTTT
CASSLAQGRSGQPQHF
>-|TRBJ1-2|TRBV27|few
TGTGCCAGCAGTTTTTCTCGGGGGGGGCCCTATGGCTACACCTTC
CASSFSRGGPYGYTF
>-|TRBJ1-2|TRBV4-3|-
TGCGCCAGCAGCCGGAACCTGGCCGACAACTATGGCTACACCTTC
CASSRNLADNYGYTF
>-|TRBJ1-5|TRBV29-1|-
TGCAGCGTTGCGCAGGGTAACAATCAGCCCCAGCATTTT
CSVAQGNNQPQHF
>TRBD1|TRBJ2-5|TRBV10-3|-
TGTGCCATCAGTGAACAGGGGAACCAAGAGACCCAGTACTTC
CAISEQGNQETQYF
>-|TRBJ2-1|TRBV7-3|-
TGTGCCAGCAGCGCGGGGGAGGACAGGGATCCCTGGAATGAGCAGTTCTTC
CASSAGEDRDPWNEQFF
>-|TRBJ2-2|TRBV19|-
TGTGCCAGTAGTATTGGCAGGGGAGCCCCCGGGGAGCTGTTTTTT
CASSIGRGAPGELFF
>TRBD2|TRBJ2-3|TRBV5-6|-
TGTGCCAGCAGCGCTCCGTGGGGGGGTCATACGCAGTATTTT
CASSAPWGGHTQYF
>TRBD1|TRBJ1-1|TRBV29-1|-
TGCAGCAGCCGGACAGGGGGGAACACTGAAGCTTTCTTT
CSSRTGGNTEAFF
>TRBD2|TRBJ2-1|TRBV3-1/TRBV3-2|few
TGTGCCAGCACGTCAGCGGGGGGGAGGGACAATGAGCAGTTCTTC
CASTSAGGRDNEQFF
>-|TRBJ2-3|TRBV12-3/TRBV12-4|-
TGTGCCAGCAGCTGGACCACAGATACGCAGTATTTT
CASSWTTDTQYF
>TRBD2|TRBJ2-2|TRBV3-1/TRBV3-2|-
TGTGCCAGCAGCCCCCGACTAGCGGGGGCCTTCTCCGGGGAGCTGTTTTTT
CASSPRLAGAFSGELFF
>TRBD2|TRBJ2-5|TRBV7-2|-
TGTGCCAGCAGCTTAGGGGTAGCGGGGGATTCAGAGACCCAGTACTTC
CASSLGVAGDSETQYF
>TRBD1|TRBJ2-3|TRBV7-2|-
TGTGCCAGCAGCTCGACAGGGAGCACAGATACGCAGTATTTT
CASSSTGSTDTQYF
>TRBD2|TRBJ2-1|TRBV3-1/TRBV3-2|once
TGTGCCAGCAGCCAAGATCGACTAGCGCACAATGAGCAGTTCTTC
CASSQDRLAHNEQFF
>-|TRBJ1-2|TRBV6-1|-
TGTGCCAGCAGTGAAGCGGAAGGGTCATGGTATGGCTACACCTTC
CASSEAEGSWYGYTF
>TRBD1|TRBJ2-6|TRBV7-9|-
TGTGCCAGCAATTATCCCGGGACAGCACTAGACTCTGGGGCCAACGTCCTGACTTTC
CASNYPGTALDSGANVLTF
>-|TRBJ2-6|TRBV11-1|-
TGTGCCAGCAGCTTGACAGGGACTAGTGGGGCCAACGTCCTGACTTTC
CASSLTGTSGANVLTF
>-|TRBJ2-3|TRBV5-4|-
TGTGCCAGCAGAAGGGACTCCCGAACCACAGATACGCAGTATTTT
CASRRDSRTTDTQYF
>-|TRBJ1-1|TRBV5-8|-
TGTGCCAGCAGCTTGGTGGCAGCTGAAGCTTTCTTT
CASSLVAAEAFF
>TRBD1|TRBJ1-1|TRBV3-1/TRBV3-2|-
TGTGCCAGCAGACCGGGACAGTCCAACACTGAAGCTTTCTTT
CASRPGQSNTEAFF